The 21 T cell receptor beta chains in this list originate from one sample, sequenced in a study of control samples from healthy donors and cancer patients. Profiled with immunoSEQ multiplex PCR; TCRdb holds only in-frame clones, not every one. The sample contains 15,000 to 19,000 clones, more than 75% of which appear only once. Specimen: PBMCs. These receptors were obtained from a woman in her seventies with colorectal cancer.

The genes are TRBV30 and TRBJ1-5, with D perhaps TRBD1 (5 bases). Germline CDR1 and CDR2: GTSNPN and SVGIG (reference sequence). CDR3 size: 16 residues. V was shortened by 1 base and J by 7 bases, with 20 bases between the two germline ends. The CDR3 loop reads CAWSGAGAARGQPQHF. As DNA, the CDR3 is TGTGCCTGGAGTGGGGCCGGCGCAGCCCGGGGGCAGCCCCAGCATTTT.

The V and J genes are TRBV7-2 and TRBJ1-2, with D hard to call. Trimming took 3 bases from V and 7 from J, leaving 9 bases between them. The CDR3 is 12 amino acids. The germline gives CDR1 SGHTA, CDR2 FQGNSA. CDR3 sequence reads: CASSFTEVGYTF. The CDR3 DNA sequence: TGTGCCAGCAGCTTTACTGAAGTTGGCTACACCTTC.

The V and J genes are TRBV5-1 and TRBJ2-3; 14 nucleotides line up with TRBD2. Germline CDR1 is SGHRS and CDR2 is YFSETQ. The CDR3 loop spans 18 amino acids. Trimming removed 4 bases from V and 4 bases from J; junction bases left unmatched: 11. CDR3 nucleotides: TGCGCCAGCAGCCCTTTGACTAGCGGGGGGGCCGGGTCAGATACGCAGTATTTT. It codes for CASSPLTSGGAGSDTQYF.

As to this clone: Compared with germline, one end of the junction differs, possibly owing to a read error. The chain uses TRBV7-2 and TRBJ2-7; maybe TRBD2 (5 bases). Germline assignment: CDR1 SGHTA and CDR2 FQGNSA. The CDR3 sequence is 14 residues long. Here the CDR3 reads CASSLASGAYEQYF. The DNA of the CDR3 is TGTGCCAGCAGCCTAGCTAGTGGGGCCTACGAGCAGTACTTC.

This clone was detected only a few times. The V call is TRBV7-9, the J call TRBJ1-1; possibly TRBD1 for D (6 bases). The V end was cut by 5 bases, the J end by 7 bases, with 17 bases between. The germline CDR1 and CDR2 sequences are SEHNR and FQNEAQ (reference sequence). The CDR3 has 14 residues. For the CDR3, the DNA is TGTGCCAGCAGCACCATCCCAGGGGTTGGTGAAGCTTTCTTT. Amino acid sequence: CASSTIPGVGEAFF.

The chain recombines TRBV6-5 with TRBJ1-2; 10 bases agree with TRBD1. V dropped 7 bases and J dropped 4; count of bases not matched to a gene: 6. This CDR3 comprises 14 residues. Germline V gene data show CDR1 as MNHEY and CDR2 as SVGAGI. CDR3 nucleotide sequence: TGTGCCAGCACCCCGGACAGGGGGGGCTATGGCTACACCTTC. Amino acids: CASTPDRGGYGYTF.

The rearrangement joins TRBV19 to TRBJ2-7; a weak D match, TRBD1 (5 bases). This CDR3 comprises 14 residues. Germline V gene lookup returns CDR1 LNHDA and CDR2 SQIVND (reference sequence). V was clipped by 6 bases and J by 2 bases, with 14 bases between them. CDR3 bases: TGTGCCAGTAGACCAGACAGAACCACCTACGAGCAGTACTTC. Translating gives CASRPDRTTYEQYF.

The chain is built from TRBV7-3 and TRBJ2-3, with D perhaps TRBD1 (6 bases). Germline V gene sequence: CDR1 SGHTA, CDR2 FQGTGA. Trimming shortened V by 1 base and J by 3 bases, and 11 bases separated the two germline ends. The CDR3 has 15 residues. The CDR3: CASSLSGRGTDTQYF. The CDR3 DNA follows: TGTGCCAGCAGCTTAAGCGGCAGGGGAACAGATACGCAGTATTTT.

In DNA, the CDR3 is TGTGCCAGCAGCCGGACTCACAGGGTAAGCAATCAGCCCCAGCATTTT. It specifies CASSRTHRVSNQPQHF. The chain uses TRBV28 and TRBJ1-5, with a possible D match to TRBD1 (6 bases). The CDR3 totals 16 residues. CDR1 is MDHEN and CDR2 is SYDVKM in the germline V gene. The V end lost 6 bases, the J end lost 1 base, and 16 bases lay between the germline ends.

The chain uses TRBV3-1 (or the pseudogene TRBV3-2) and TRBJ1-2, with no clear D. The CDR3 contains 16 residues. The V end lost 2 bases, the J end lost 3 bases, and 16 bases lay between the germline ends. Germline V CDR1 and CDR2: LGHDT, YNNKEL (reference sequence). In nucleotides, the CDR3 is TGTGCCAGCAGCCAAAAGGGCGGGCGGGGATACTATGGCTACACCTTC. It specifies CASSQKGGRGYYGYTF.

J is TRBJ2-7 and V is TRBV2; D is possibly TRBD1 or TRBD2 (5 bases each). V gave up 10 bases and J gave up 3 bases, with 16 bases separating them. Germline CDR1 reads SNHLY; CDR2 reads FYNNEI. CDR3 length equals 13 residues. CDR3 DNA: TGTGCCACCTCTATCGGGACGGTCTACGAGCAGTACTTC. This codes for CATSIGTVYEQYF.

DNA for the CDR3: TGTGCCAGCAGCCACCTGGGCCAGCCCCAGCATTTT. It encodes CASSHLGQPQHF. This sequence joins TRBV3-1 (or the pseudogene TRBV3-2) and TRBJ1-5; D call uncertain. The germline V gene encodes CDR1 LGHDT and CDR2 YNNKEL (reference sequence). The CDR3 consists of 12 residues. Trimming cost V 3 bases and J 7 bases, with 7 bases left between them.

This rearrangement joins TRBV7-2 to TRBJ1-3; TRBD1 matches at 7 bases. The V gene's germline CDR1 is SGHTA and CDR2 FQGNSA. The CDR3 covers 14 residues. V shed 3 bases and J 7 bases; nucleotides not matched to a gene: 6. The CDR3 reads CASSFDRAGNTIYF. For the CDR3, the DNA is TGTGCCAGCAGCTTCGACAGGGCGGGTAACACCATATATTTT.

This chain joins TRBV7-2 and TRBJ2-2, with 7 bases fitting TRBD2. The CDR3 is 14 residues long. J was trimmed by 3 bases and V by 3 bases; bases with no gene match: 1. Germline CDR1 and CDR2: SGHTA and FQGNSA. The CDR3 sequence: CASSLGRDTGELFF. For the CDR3, the DNA is TGTGCCAGCAGCTTGGGGAGGGACACCGGGGAGCTGTTTTTT.

CDR3 sequence reads: CSVDIWGGRNTEAFF. The CDR3 DNA reads TGCAGCGTTGACATATGGGGTGGAAGGAACACTGAAGCTTTCTTT. The chain is built from TRBV29-1 and TRBJ1-1, with D unclear. Germline V gene data show CDR1 as SQVTM and CDR2 as ANQGSEA. The V end lost 3 bases, the J end lost 1 base, and 15 bases lay between the germline ends. The CDR3 runs to 15 residues.

J is TRBJ1-5 and V is TRBV11-2; the D gene is possibly TRBD1 (6 bases). Germline values: CDR1 SGHAT, CDR2 FQNNGV. The V and J ends lost 4 bases and 4 bases respectively, with 14 bases between them. This CDR3 is 15 amino acids long. In DNA form, the CDR3 reads TGTGCCAGCAGCTGGGGTGGACAGAATAATCAGCCCCAGCATTTT. Amino acid sequence: CASSWGGQNNQPQHF.

This sequence joins TRBV27 and TRBJ1-1; no reliable D call. The CDR3 length is 13 residues. V gave up 3 bases and J gave up 4 bases, with 9 bases separating them. CDR1 is MNHEY and CDR2 is SMNVEV in the germline V gene (reference sequence). The CDR3 spells CASSFRQATEAFF. The CDR3 region has the DNA TGTGCCAGCAGTTTCCGGCAAGCCACTGAAGCTTTCTTT.

The J gene is TRBJ2-7, the V gene TRBV5-1; 9 positions agree with TRBD1. CDR1 and CDR2 from the germline V gene are SGHRS and YFSETQ. V shed 6 bases and J 2 bases; nucleotides not matched to a gene: 6. CDR3 length: 14 amino acids. CDR3 DNA: TGCGCCAGCAAAGCCGGGACAGGGCCCTACGAGCAGTACTTC. It encodes CASKAGTGPYEQYF. The complete variable domain, with remaining parts taken from reference TRBV5-1 and TRBJ2-7, reads KAGVTQTPRYLIKTRGQQVTLSCSPISGHRSVSWYQQTPGQGLQFLFEYFSETQRNKGNFPGRFSGRQFSNSRSEMNVSTLELGDSALYLCASKAGTGPYEQYFGPGTRLTVT.

The chain joins TRBV27 to TRBJ2-7; 10 bases line up with TRBD2. This CDR3 comprises 16 residues. The junction had 11 bases not matched to a gene; V was cut back by 6 bases and J by 3 bases. The germline V gene has CDR1 MNHEY and CDR2 SMNVEV (reference sequence). The CDR3 here is CASSLTSSGGSYEQYF. DNA of the CDR3: TGTGCCAGCAGCCTCACCTCTAGCGGGGGTAGCTACGAGCAGTACTTC.

This sequence joins TRBV7-9 and TRBJ1-2; 10 positions match TRBD1. Germline CDR1 SEHNR, CDR2 FQNEAQ (reference sequence). With 0 bases clipped from V and 8 bases from J, the junction kept 6 bases outside the gene matches. The length of the CDR3 is 15 residues. CDR3 region: CASSLAWTGGRGYTF. DNA for the CDR3: TGTGCCAGCAGCTTAGCGTGGACAGGGGGTCGCGGCTACACCTTC.

There are a few counts of this clone. The chain employs TRBV5-1 and TRBJ1-2; 8 bases agree with TRBD1. Germline CDR1 reads SGHRS; CDR2 reads YFSETQ. V was pared by 4 bases and J by 4 bases, with 12 bases of the junction left unmatched. This CDR3 contains 16 residues. CDR3 DNA: TGCGCCAGCAGCCCGGCGGACAGGGTTTTTTCCTATGGCTACACCTTC. Translating gives CASSPADRVFSYGYTF.